This T cell receptor beta chain was recorded in a study of T cell responses to AZD1222 COVID-19 vaccine. Method: immunoSEQ multiplex PCR; TCRdb's copy keeps in-frame clones and lacks some. Here the sample spans about 110,000 clones, around nine tenths being singletons. The CDR3 is 15 residues long. The germline V gene has CDR1 LGHDT and CDR2 YNNKEL (reference sequence). Trimming took off 6 bases at V and 2 bases at J, with 16 bases between the two ends. This clone has more than one count but fewer than ten. The sequence was obtained from an adult in good health. The starting material was peripheral blood, obtained on day 0 of MenACWY control vaccination. The V call is TRBV3-1 (or the pseudogene TRBV3-2), the J call TRBJ1-2, with D possibly TRBD1 on 6 matching bases. The CDR3 region is CASRPSGGENYGYTF. The CDR3 coding sequence is TGTGCCAGCAGACCCAGCGGGGGCGAGAACTATGGCTACACCTTC.